This section outlines one T cell receptor beta chain sequence together with its context. Its antigen is unknown. Compared with germline, one end of the junction differs, possibly owing to a read error. These data are taken from a study of cytomegalovirus exposure and HLA in healthy donors. Study findings and constraints: Later analysis suggested links between common viral pathogens and several top significant clusters. Approximately 17,000 TCR beta sequences were associated with HLA alleles at 0.05 false discovery rate in a later analysis. A previous analysis found most TCR beta V segments productive roughly 87% or roughly 30% of the time.

This PCR relied on a set of 60 Vbeta primers and 13 Jbeta primers. Clones were read by immunoSEQ multiplex PCR, and TCRdb kept only the in-frame ones, dropping some. The table has 180,000 or so clones, over 60% seen once. CDR1 and CDR2 from the germline V gene are SGHDN and FVKESK. This CDR3 has 12 residues. This TCR was sampled from a man aged 35-49 years in good health and CMV-seropositive. The sequencing sample was made of PBMCs. The chain couples TRBV14 to TRBJ1-2, with D possibly being TRBD1 (6 bases). The CDR3 nucleotides read TGTGCCAGCAGCCCAGGGGACTACGGCTACACCTTC. Translation: CASSPGDYGYTF.